This is a list of T cell receptor beta chains from one sample in a study of T cells in Graves' hyperthyroidism and ophthalmopathy. One entry per CDR3 protein results from TCRdb running MiXCR on the multiplex PCR reads. Counted here are roughly 380,000 distinct CDR3 sequences, roughly 13% occurring once; the ten biggest clones make up about 11%. Source material: blood. The receptors shown here come from a woman aged 60-70 years with Graves' hyperthyroidism. Both conserved end residues are part of each CDR3. Each record gives: CDR3 protein, CDR3 DNA, clone size, D gene, V gene, J gene, CDR3 length. D genes are given only for firm matches. Part of the rows lack a size; the others show once, few, many or a class for expanded clones.

CDR3 protein: CASRAGTGGSGGIYEQYF
CDR3 DNA: TGTGCCAGCAGGGCCGGGACAGGGGGTAGCGGGGGTATCTACGAGCAGTACTTC
clone size: many
D gene: TRBD1
V gene: TRBV12-3/TRBV12-4
J gene: TRBJ2-7
CDR3 length: 18

CDR3 protein: CAGSQDSPGQGLDYGYTF
CDR3 DNA: TGCGCCGGCAGCCAAGACTCCCCGGGACAGGGTTTGGACTATGGCTACACCTTC
clone size: few
D gene: TRBD1
V gene: TRBV4-1
J gene: TRBJ1-2
CDR3 length: 18

CDR3 protein: CASSPRETDTQYF
CDR3 DNA: TGTGCCAGCAGCCCCAGGGAAACAGATACGCAGTATTTT
clone size: many
D gene: .
V gene: TRBV4-2
J gene: TRBJ2-3
CDR3 length: 13

CDR3 protein: CSARGGSSYNEQFF
CDR3 DNA: TGCAGCGCCCGTGGCGGGAGCTCCTACAATGAGCAGTTCTTC
clone size: many
D gene: TRBD2
V gene: TRBV29-1
J gene: TRBJ2-1
CDR3 length: 14

CDR3 protein: CASSLGGVWGYTF
CDR3 DNA: TGTGCCAGCAGTTTAGGGGGGGTCTGGGGCTACACCTTC
clone size: few
D gene: .
V gene: TRBV28
J gene: TRBJ1-2
CDR3 length: 13

CDR3 protein: CASSLVGGTGDYTDTQYF
CDR3 DNA: TGTGCCAGCAGCTTAGTCGGAGGAACAGGAGACTACACAGATACGCAGTATTTT
clone size: many
D gene: .
V gene: TRBV7-3
J gene: TRBJ2-3
CDR3 length: 18

CDR3 protein: CASSFAVAGELFF
CDR3 DNA: TGTGCCAGCAGCTTTGCAGTGGCCGGGGAGCTGTTTTTT
clone size: many
D gene: .
V gene: TRBV7-9
J gene: TRBJ2-2
CDR3 length: 13

CDR3 protein: CASSYGTSGFSTYEQYF
CDR3 DNA: TGTGCCAGCAGCTACGGGACTAGCGGATTCTCAACCTACGAGCAGTACTTC
clone size: many
D gene: TRBD2
V gene: TRBV6-1
J gene: TRBJ2-7
CDR3 length: 17

CDR3 protein: CAISSREKQYF
CDR3 DNA: TGTGCCATCAGTAGTCGTGAGAAGCAGTACTTC
clone size: few
D gene: .
V gene: TRBV10-3
J gene: TRBJ2-7
CDR3 length: 11

CDR3 protein: CASSRGAGLFNTEAFF
CDR3 DNA: TGTGCCAGCTCACGGGGGGCAGGGCTCTTCAACACTGAAGCTTTCTTT
clone size: many
D gene: .
V gene: TRBV18
J gene: TRBJ1-1
CDR3 length: 16

CDR3 protein: CASSCGLAGVPEQYF
CDR3 DNA: TGTGCCAGTAGTTGCGGACTAGCGGGAGTACCCGAGCAGTACTTC
clone size: many
D gene: TRBD2
V gene: TRBV19
J gene: TRBJ2-7
CDR3 length: 15

CDR3 protein: CASSATNSVGETQYF
CDR3 DNA: TGTGCCAGCAGCGCCACGAACTCCGTCGGGGAGACCCAGTACTTC
clone size: few
D gene: .
V gene: TRBV7-6
J gene: TRBJ2-5
CDR3 length: 15

CDR3 protein: CASSAGQAGGEETQYF
CDR3 DNA: TGTGCCAGCAGCGCAGGCCAAGCGGGAGGTGAAGAGACCCAGTACTTC
clone size: many
D gene: TRBD2
V gene: TRBV11-2
J gene: TRBJ2-5
CDR3 length: 16

CDR3 protein: CASSPLRILNKTTNEKLFF
CDR3 DNA: TGTGCCAGCTCACCACTCAGGATACTCAACAAAACAACTAATGAAAAACTGTTTTTT
clone size: many
D gene: .
V gene: TRBV18
J gene: TRBJ1-4
CDR3 length: 19

CDR3 protein: CASSYQGSGEQFF
CDR3 DNA: TGTGCCAGTAGTTATCAGGGATCGGGTGAGCAGTTCTTC
clone size: .
D gene: .
V gene: TRBV19
J gene: TRBJ2-1
CDR3 length: 13

CDR3 protein: CATSREGVGGNNEQFF
CDR3 DNA: TGTGCCACCAGCAGAGAGGGGGTTGGGGGTAACAATGAGCAGTTCTTC
clone size: many
D gene: .
V gene: TRBV15
J gene: TRBJ2-1
CDR3 length: 16

CDR3 protein: CASSFSSGRDTDTQYF
CDR3 DNA: TGTGCCAGCAGCTTCTCTAGCGGGAGAGATACAGATACGCAGTATTTT
clone size: .
D gene: TRBD2
V gene: TRBV7-9
J gene: TRBJ2-3
CDR3 length: 16

CDR3 protein: CASCPAFTDTQYF
CDR3 DNA: TGTGCCAGCTGCCCCGCATTCACAGATACGCAGTATTTT
clone size: many
D gene: .
V gene: TRBV28
J gene: TRBJ2-3
CDR3 length: 13

CDR3 protein: CSATGLAGRNEQFF
CDR3 DNA: TGCAGTGCAACGGGACTAGCGGGAAGGAATGAGCAGTTCTTC
clone size: many
D gene: TRBD2
V gene: TRBV20-1
J gene: TRBJ2-1
CDR3 length: 14

CDR3 protein: CASSQDLRGSYNEQFF
CDR3 DNA: TGTGCCAGCAGCCAAGATCTTAGGGGCTCCTACAATGAGCAGTTCTTC
clone size: many
D gene: .
V gene: TRBV4-2
J gene: TRBJ2-1
CDR3 length: 16

CDR3 protein: CSARDPGTYNEQFF
CDR3 DNA: TGCAGTGCTAGAGACCCGGGAACCTACAATGAGCAGTTCTTC
clone size: few
D gene: .
V gene: TRBV20-1
J gene: TRBJ2-1
CDR3 length: 14

CDR3 protein: CATSDLVSNEQFF
CDR3 DNA: TGTGCCACCAGTGATTTGGTCTCCAATGAGCAGTTCTTC
clone size: many
D gene: .
V gene: TRBV24-1
J gene: TRBJ2-1
CDR3 length: 13

CDR3 protein: CASSGLAGVEDTQYF
CDR3 DNA: TGTGCCAGTAGTGGGCTAGCGGGGGTGGAAGATACGCAGTATTTT
clone size: many
D gene: TRBD2
V gene: TRBV19
J gene: TRBJ2-3
CDR3 length: 15

CDR3 protein: CASSWDFKETQYF
CDR3 DNA: TGTGCCAGCAGCTGGGACTTCAAAGAGACCCAGTACTTC
clone size: .
D gene: .
V gene: TRBV7-9
J gene: TRBJ2-5
CDR3 length: 13

CDR3 protein: CASRPTDRDNYGYTF
CDR3 DNA: TGTGCCAGCAGACCTACTGACAGGGATAACTATGGCTACACCTTC
clone size: .
D gene: TRBD1
V gene: TRBV6-1
J gene: TRBJ1-2
CDR3 length: 15

CDR3 protein: CASNFQWTSDSYEQYF
CDR3 DNA: TGTGCCAGCAATTTCCAATGGACTAGCGACTCCTACGAGCAGTACTTC
clone size: many
D gene: TRBD2
V gene: TRBV6-1
J gene: TRBJ2-7
CDR3 length: 16

CDR3 protein: CASSQKQGNNQPQHF
CDR3 DNA: TGCGCCAGCAGCCAGAAACAGGGGAACAATCAGCCCCAGCATTTT
clone size: many
D gene: TRBD1
V gene: TRBV4-1
J gene: TRBJ1-5
CDR3 length: 15

CDR3 protein: CASRGAGGNTYNEQFF
CDR3 DNA: TGTGCCAGCAGGGGAGCGGGAGGAAATACCTACAATGAGCAGTTCTTC
clone size: few
D gene: TRBD2
V gene: TRBV27
J gene: TRBJ2-1
CDR3 length: 16

CDR3 protein: CASSPRFGASSYNEQFF
CDR3 DNA: TGTGCCAGCAGCCCTCGTTTCGGTGCCAGTTCCTACAATGAGCAGTTCTTC
clone size: many
D gene: .
V gene: TRBV7-9
J gene: TRBJ2-1
CDR3 length: 17

CDR3 protein: CASTPRTSSNIQYF
CDR3 DNA: TGTGCCAGCACCCCCAGGACTTCCAGTAACATTCAGTACTTC
clone size: few
D gene: .
V gene: TRBV12-3/TRBV12-4
J gene: TRBJ2-4
CDR3 length: 14

CDR3 protein: CSARAVTGNTIYF
CDR3 DNA: TGCAGTGCTAGGGCGGTAACTGGAAACACCATATATTTT
clone size: few
D gene: .
V gene: TRBV20-1
J gene: TRBJ1-3
CDR3 length: 13

CDR3 protein: CATAGKRGQEQYF
CDR3 DNA: TGTGCCACTGCGGGGAAGCGGGGCCAGGAGCAGTACTTC
clone size: few
D gene: TRBD2
V gene: TRBV6-1
J gene: TRBJ2-7
CDR3 length: 13

CDR3 protein: CASSQPLRPSQEAFF
CDR3 DNA: TGCGCCAGCAGCCAACCTCTTCGACCGTCCCAAGAAGCTTTCTTT
clone size: few
D gene: .
V gene: TRBV4-1
J gene: TRBJ1-1
CDR3 length: 15

CDR3 protein: CASSLHQGVGELFF
CDR3 DNA: TGCGCCAGCAGCTTGCACCAGGGTGTCGGGGAGCTGTTTTTT
clone size: .
D gene: .
V gene: TRBV5-1
J gene: TRBJ2-2
CDR3 length: 14

CDR3 protein: CASSPGLFEQYF
CDR3 DNA: TGTGCCAGCTCACCCGGTTTGTTTGAGCAGTACTTC
clone size: many
D gene: .
V gene: TRBV18
J gene: TRBJ2-7
CDR3 length: 12

CDR3 protein: CASSKEGGGELFF
CDR3 DNA: TGTGCCAGCAGCAAAGAGGGTGGCGGGGAGCTGTTTTTT
clone size: many
D gene: .
V gene: TRBV11-2
J gene: TRBJ2-2
CDR3 length: 13

CDR3 protein: CASSFGQGGGSTDTQYF
CDR3 DNA: TGTGCCAGCAGCTTTGGACAGGGCGGTGGTAGCACAGATACGCAGTATTTT
clone size: many
D gene: TRBD1
V gene: TRBV5-4
J gene: TRBJ2-3
CDR3 length: 17

CDR3 protein: CASSSPSYGYTF
CDR3 DNA: TGTGCCAGCAGTTCCCCTAGCTATGGCTACACCTTC
clone size: few
D gene: .
V gene: TRBV28
J gene: TRBJ1-2
CDR3 length: 12

CDR3 protein: CSVGGENTGELFF
CDR3 DNA: TGCAGCGTGGGAGGAGAAAACACCGGGGAGCTGTTTTTT
clone size: .
D gene: .
V gene: TRBV29-1
J gene: TRBJ2-2
CDR3 length: 13

CDR3 protein: CASSIEGQGPYGYTF
CDR3 DNA: TGTGCCAGTAGTATAGAAGGACAAGGACCCTATGGCTACACCTTC
clone size: .
D gene: .
V gene: TRBV19
J gene: TRBJ1-2
CDR3 length: 15

CDR3 protein: CASLFRDQRNEQFF
CDR3 DNA: TGTGCCAGCCTATTCCGGGACCAACGCAATGAGCAGTTCTTC
clone size: .
D gene: .
V gene: TRBV6-1
J gene: TRBJ2-1
CDR3 length: 14

CDR3 protein: CASSYPVARGGYGYTF
CDR3 DNA: TGTGCCAGCAGCTACCCTGTCGCCAGGGGTGGCTATGGCTACACCTTC
clone size: many
D gene: .
V gene: TRBV7-9
J gene: TRBJ1-2
CDR3 length: 16

CDR3 protein: CASSSRPGGNYGYTF
CDR3 DNA: TGTGCCAGCAGTTCCCGACCAGGGGGTAACTATGGCTACACCTTC
clone size: many
D gene: TRBD1
V gene: TRBV28
J gene: TRBJ1-2
CDR3 length: 15

CDR3 protein: CASSPERTGSGETQYF
CDR3 DNA: TGTGCCAGCAGCCCCGAAAGGACAGGGTCCGGGGAGACCCAGTACTTC
clone size: many
D gene: TRBD1
V gene: TRBV7-8
J gene: TRBJ2-5
CDR3 length: 16

CDR3 protein: CASTMGTHSSYEQYF
CDR3 DNA: TGTGCCAGCACCATGGGGACTCATTCCTCCTACGAGCAGTACTTC
clone size: .
D gene: .
V gene: TRBV28
J gene: TRBJ2-7
CDR3 length: 15

CDR3 protein: CATSDGMNTEAFF
CDR3 DNA: TGCGCCACCTCGGACGGAATGAACACTGAAGCTTTCTTT
clone size: many
D gene: .
V gene: TRBV10-1
J gene: TRBJ1-1
CDR3 length: 13

CDR3 protein: CSVGLREQETQYF
CDR3 DNA: TGCAGCGTTGGACTCAGGGAACAAGAGACCCAGTACTTC
clone size: .
D gene: .
V gene: TRBV29-1
J gene: TRBJ2-5
CDR3 length: 13

CDR3 protein: CSAQGETGELFF
CDR3 DNA: TGCAGTGCTCAGGGAGAAACCGGGGAGCTGTTTTTT
clone size: .
D gene: .
V gene: TRBV20-1
J gene: TRBJ2-2
CDR3 length: 12

CDR3 protein: CASSDESGYSYEQYF
CDR3 DNA: TGTGCCAGCAGCGACGAGTCGGGGTACTCCTACGAGCAGTACTTC
clone size: few
D gene: .
V gene: TRBV6-1
J gene: TRBJ2-7
CDR3 length: 15

CDR3 protein: CASSNDRFNTEAFF
CDR3 DNA: TGCGCCAGCAGCAACGACCGATTTAACACTGAAGCTTTCTTT
clone size: many
D gene: .
V gene: TRBV5-1
J gene: TRBJ1-1
CDR3 length: 14

CDR3 protein: CSATSGTPEDIQYF
CDR3 DNA: TGCAGTGCAACCTCCGGGACTCCCGAGGACATTCAGTACTTC
clone size: few
D gene: .
V gene: TRBV20-1
J gene: TRBJ2-4
CDR3 length: 14

CDR3 protein: CAWSVTSTDTQYF
CDR3 DNA: TGTGCCTGGAGTGTAACTAGCACAGATACGCAGTATTTT
clone size: many
D gene: .
V gene: TRBV30
J gene: TRBJ2-3
CDR3 length: 13

CDR3 protein: CAISEPRTGTYNSPLHF
CDR3 DNA: TGTGCCATCAGTGAGCCAAGGACAGGGACCTATAATTCACCCCTCCACTTT
clone size: many
D gene: TRBD1
V gene: TRBV10-3
J gene: TRBJ1-6
CDR3 length: 17

CDR3 protein: CSAVSSGRINEQFF
CDR3 DNA: TGCAGTGCTGTGAGCAGCGGGAGAATCAATGAGCAGTTCTTC
clone size: many
D gene: TRBD2
V gene: TRBV20-1
J gene: TRBJ2-1
CDR3 length: 14

CDR3 protein: CARDQNLGEGLYEQYF
CDR3 DNA: TGTGCCAGAGATCAGAATCTAGGGGAGGGCCTTTACGAGCAGTACTTC
clone size: .
D gene: TRBD2
V gene: TRBV6-1
J gene: TRBJ2-7
CDR3 length: 16

CDR3 protein: CSASGTSGSMSYNEQFF
CDR3 DNA: TGCAGTGCTTCCGGGACTAGCGGGAGCATGTCCTACAATGAGCAGTTCTTC
clone size: few
D gene: TRBD2
V gene: TRBV20-1
J gene: TRBJ2-1
CDR3 length: 17

CDR3 protein: CASSFNRDYEQYF
CDR3 DNA: TGTGCCAGCAGCTTCAACAGGGACTACGAGCAGTACTTC
clone size: .
D gene: .
V gene: TRBV7-9
J gene: TRBJ2-7
CDR3 length: 13